Presented here are 3 T cell receptor beta chains from one specimen sequenced in a study of blood T cell repertoires in COVID-19. Some clones are missing from TCRdb's copy, which holds only in-frame ones; the method was immunoSEQ multiplex PCR. The table records 200,000 to 250,000 clones, roughly 92% of them present only once. The sample comprised peripheral blood. The receptors shown here come from a man aged 60 to 69 with COVID-19, enrolled during active disease.

The chain joins TRBV29-1 to TRBJ1-1, with a weak D call TRBD1 (6 bases). Trimming left V 6 bases short and J 1 base short, with 6 bases between. The CDR3 has 11 amino acids. Germline loops: CDR1 SQVTM, CDR2 ANQGSEA. CDR3 coding DNA: TGCAGCGTACAGGGGAACACTGAAGCTTTCTTT. As protein: CSVQGNTEAFF.

CDR3: CASRRSGLSSGNTIYF. CDR3 coding DNA: TGTGCCAGTAGGCGATCAGGACTGAGCTCTGGAAACACCATATATTTT. The chain joins TRBV19 to TRBJ1-3; D gene unclear. Germline assignment: CDR1 LNHDA and CDR2 SQIVND (reference sequence). CDR3 length: 16 residues. Trimming pared 6 bases from V and 0 bases from J, leaving 15 bases between.

The chain recombines TRBV5-6 with TRBJ1-2, with 7 bases matching TRBD1. The V segment lost 1 base and the J segment 2 bases; nucleotides outside the gene matches: 2. Germline V CDR1 and CDR2: SGHDT, YYEEEE. This CDR3 is built from 14 residues. This chain's CDR3 is CASSLMTGNYGYTF. CDR3 bases: TGTGCCAGCAGCTTGATGACAGGGAACTATGGCTACACCTTC.